Here is one T cell receptor (beta chain) with its context. Its target is unknown. From germline, CDR1 is LGHNT and CDR2 FRNRAP. V lost 2 bases and J lost 8, with 13 bases in between. The CDR3 runs to 14 residues. This specimen belongs to a study of naive and memory T cell subsets. CMV status came from CD4+ T cell IFNgamma after overnight CMV lysate stimulation of fresh PBMCs. Four subsets defined by CD45RA and CD27 were sorted after CD3, CD4, CD8 and live/dead staining. An equimolar mix of two oligonucleotides served as the beta constant-region primer for TRBC1 and TRBC2. TCRdb reprocessed the UMI-ligation and nested PCR reads with MiXCR, giving one entry per CDR3 protein. In the table there are 21,000 or so distinct CDR3 sequences, 11% of which are singletons. The study, taken as a whole, reports: Over 85% of naive TCR sequences appeared only once, unlike memory subsets. Activation and differentiation may alter RNA-based TCR counts.

The source is a human donor in good health. The sample was central memory CD8+ T cells from blood. V and J are TRBV12-5 and TRBJ2-1, with D tentatively TRBD1 or TRBD2 (5 bases each). DNA of the CDR3: TGTGCTAGTGGTTTGTGGGACGGTTGGGATGAGCAGTTCTTC. This encodes CASGLWDGWDEQFF.